This record covers a single T cell receptor beta chain. Its antigen is not identified. The sample is drawn from a study of OX40 agonist ivuxolimab in advanced cancers. Measured with immunoSEQ multiplex PCR; TCRdb has only the in-frame clones, and not every one. There are roughly 50,000 clones in the sample; 80% to 90% occur only once, and about a tenth lies in the top ten. This CDR3 is 18 amino acids long. Whole-study results and caveats: Average numbers of expanded clones were greater in CD8+ T cells than in CD4+.

This clonotype originated in an adult with an advanced solid tumor such as melanoma, head and neck, liver or kidney cancer. This rearrangement joins TRBV21-1 to TRBJ2-1; the table's D call, TRBD2, was not checked against the DNA. TRBV21-1 is termed a pseudogene. The source material was CD4+ or CD8+ T cells sorted from blood, sampled in a trial of the OX40 agonist ivuxolimab. In nucleotides, the CDR3 is TGTGCCAGCAGCAAAATCAGAGGTGCTAGCGGGGGGGTTAATGAGCAGTTCTTC. Translated: CASSKIRGASGGVNEQFF.